Below, 21 T cell receptor beta chains from the same sample are listed, as sequenced in a study of blood T cell repertoires in COVID-19. Produced via immunoSEQ multiplex PCR; TCRdb's table is partial and in-frame only. The sample shows a few hundred thousand clones, about nine tenths of them seen only once. Input material: peripheral blood. The receptor source for this set is a woman aged 55-75 years with COVID-19, enrolled during active disease.

The V and J genes are TRBV28 and TRBJ1-5; 9 nucleotides line up with TRBD1. Germline lookup yields CDR1 MDHEN and CDR2 SYDVKM. V was pared by 8 bases and J by 6 bases, with 2 bases of the junction left unmatched. There are 12 residues in the CDR3. CDR3 bases: TGTGCCAGCGGGGACAGGGTTCAGCCCCAGCATTTT. It yields the protein CASGDRVQPQHF.

The J gene is TRBJ2-1, the V gene TRBV30, with a tentative D call TRBD2 (5 bases). Germline V gives CDR1 GTSNPN, CDR2 SVGIG (reference sequence). This CDR3 is built from 11 residues. V lost 8 bases, J lost 4 bases, and 9 bases lay in between. The CDR3 is CARAEYNEQFF. The CDR3, as DNA: TGTGCCAGAGCGGAATACAATGAGCAGTTCTTC.

The table lists this clone with a count of one. V is TRBV9 and J is TRBJ2-3, with D possibly matching TRBD2 (5 bases). This CDR3 comprises 15 residues. Trimming pared 2 bases from V and 5 bases from J, leaving 15 bases between. The germline V gene encodes CDR1 SGDLS and CDR2 YYNGEE. DNA of the CDR3: TGTGCCAGCAGCGTCCGGGGTACGAACTTAGATACGCAGTATTTT. Protein sequence: CASSVRGTNLDTQYF.

This sequence joins TRBV28 and TRBJ1-2, with D unresolved. Trimming pared 3 bases from V and 8 bases from J, leaving 13 bases between. The CDR3 has 13 amino acids. The germline gives CDR1 MDHEN, CDR2 SYDVKM. CDR3 residues: CASSFPTRGGYTF. CDR3 DNA sequence: TGTGCCAGCAGTTTCCCGACCCGGGGAGGCTACACCTTC.

This rearrangement joins TRBV11-3 to TRBJ1-1; tentative D call: TRBD1 (6 bases). V lost 0 bases and J lost 1, with 15 bases in between. The CDR3 length is 17 residues. CDR1 and CDR2 from the germline V gene are SGHNT and YENEEA. The CDR3 DNA reads as TGTGCCAGCAGCTTAGACGGAACAGGGTTTGGGAACACTGAAGCTTTCTTT. Translated: CASSLDGTGFGNTEAFF.

The CDR3 DNA reads as TGTGCCAGTAGTATCCTCTCCTATAATTCACCCCTCCACTTT. It yields the protein CASSILSYNSPLHF. The chain carries TRBV19 and TRBJ1-6; D is unclear. In germline, CDR1 is LNHDA, CDR2 SQIVND (reference sequence). This CDR3 is built from 14 residues. Trimming left V 3 bases short and J 0 bases short, with 3 bases between.

This clone was detected only once. The chain links TRBV3-1 (or the pseudogene TRBV3-2) to TRBJ2-1; 8 bases are a match to TRBD2. CDR1 and CDR2 (germline): LGHDT, YNNKEL (reference sequence). V shed 4 bases, J shed 8 bases, and the junction held 16 bases outside the gene matches. This CDR3 spans 17 amino acids. The CDR3 protein is CASSLYMKGLEADEQFF. The CDR3 region has the DNA TGTGCCAGCAGCCTATATATGAAGGGACTAGAAGCGGATGAGCAGTTCTTC.

The chain recombines TRBV28 with TRBJ1-2; 10 bases line up with TRBD1. Germline V lookup: CDR1 MDHEN, CDR2 SYDVKM. CDR3 length: 14 residues. With V trimmed by 1 base and J by 8 bases, 4 bases remained unmatched. CDR3 nucleotide sequence: TGTGCCAGCAGTTTATTCGACAGGGGGCAAGGCTACACCTTC. Translation: CASSLFDRGQGYTF.

This clone was detected a few times. The chain recombines TRBV7-3 with TRBJ1-1; tentatively, D is TRBD1 (5 bases). This CDR3 has 14 residues. Trimming cost V 0 bases and J 0 bases, with 5 bases left between them. Germline assignment: CDR1 SGHTA and CDR2 FQGTGA. CDR3 in amino acids: CASSLTTVNTEAFF. The CDR3 coding sequence is TGTGCCAGCAGCTTAACGACAGTGAACACTGAAGCTTTCTTT.

This chain connects TRBV27 to TRBJ2-3, with 8 bases lining up with TRBD1. Germline trimming cut 5 bases from V and 4 bases from J; bases unmatched to any gene: 11. Per germline, CDR1 MNHEY and CDR2 SMNVEV (reference sequence). CDR3 length: 16 residues. The CDR3 DNA reads as TGTGCCAGCAGTACCGCAGGCAGGGGGCAATCAGATACGCAGTATTTT. Protein product: CASSTAGRGQSDTQYF.

The chain combines TRBV5-1 with TRBJ2-7, with D perhaps matching TRBD1 (7 bases). Germline values: CDR1 SGHRS, CDR2 YFSETQ. V lost 3 bases and J 4 bases, leaving 26 bases between the germline ends. This CDR3 region has 18 residues. The CDR3 DNA sequence: TGCGCCAGCAGCTCCCCTCGTGCGGGGCAGGGGGGCTTATACGAGCAGTACTTC. It encodes CASSSPRAGQGGLYEQYF.

The genes are TRBV5-5 and TRBJ1-1; D call uncertain. The V gene lost 7 bases and the J gene lost 0 bases, with 13 bases spanning the gap. CDR3 size: 14 residues. CDR1 and CDR2 from the germline V gene are SGHKS and YYEKEE (reference sequence). DNA of the CDR3: TGTGCCAGCTCCGGTCGTACAGTGAACACTGAAGCTTTCTTT. Residues: CASSGRTVNTEAFF.

The chain joins TRBV28 to TRBJ1-6, with D perhaps matching TRBD1 (5 bases). CDR1 and CDR2 (germline): MDHEN, SYDVKM. This CDR3 has 15 residues. Trimming cost V 3 bases and J 7 bases, with 13 bases left between them. The CDR3 loop reads CASSFWRQTNSPLHF. DNA of the CDR3: TGTGCCAGCAGTTTTTGGAGACAGACAAATTCACCCCTCCACTTT.

The V gene is TRBV6-5, the J gene TRBJ2-3; 10 bases fit TRBD2. V was clipped by 10 bases and J by 4 bases; unmatched bases: 2. Germline assignment: CDR1 MNHEY and CDR2 SVGAGI. The CDR3 is 12 amino acids. The CDR3 reads CATAGGPDTQYF. Here the CDR3 DNA reads TGTGCCACAGCGGGGGGGCCAGATACGCAGTATTTT.

V and J are TRBV5-6 and TRBJ1-2, with TRBD1 matching 7 bases. CDR3 length: 14 residues. The germline V gene has CDR1 SGHDT and CDR2 YYEEEE. Trimming removed 4 bases from V and 8 bases from J; junction bases left unmatched: 11. CDR3 coding DNA: TGTGCCAGCAGCGCTGGACGTACAGGGGTCGGCTACACCTTC. This codes for CASSAGRTGVGYTF.

This rearrangement joins TRBV19 to TRBJ2-2; the D gene is possibly TRBD1 (5 bases). Between the trimmed V and J ends, which lost 7 bases and 4 bases, there was a span of 19 bases. Per the germline V gene, CDR1 is LNHDA and CDR2 is SQIVND (reference sequence). The CDR3 has 16 residues. CDR3 nucleotides: TGTGCCAGTACCTGGGCAGGGTCGATTTCCACCGGGGAGCTGTTTTTT. Its protein product is CASTWAGSISTGELFF.

This sequence joins TRBV11-3 and TRBJ1-6; D uncertain. Trimming took 4 bases from V and 6 from J, leaving 7 bases between them. The CDR3 sequence is 13 residues long. The germline CDR1 and CDR2 sequences are SGHNT and YENEEA. This CDR3 is CASSSTGNSPLHF. Written as DNA, the CDR3 is TGTGCCAGCAGCTCGACGGGTAATTCACCCCTCCACTTT.

J is TRBJ1-2 and V is TRBV14; D perhaps matches TRBD1 (6 bases). From germline, CDR1 is SGHDN and CDR2 FVKESK. The germline V and J ends were trimmed by 4 bases and 7 bases, with 13 bases remaining between them. The CDR3 consists of 13 residues. The CDR3 protein is CASSLDRIIGYTF. In DNA form, the CDR3 reads TGTGCCAGCAGCCTAGACAGGATTATTGGCTACACCTTC.

The V gene is TRBV9, the J gene TRBJ2-2, with 13 bases that match TRBD2. V shed 3 bases, J shed 7 bases, and the junction held 6 bases outside the gene matches. The CDR3 is made up of 16 amino acids. Per germline, CDR1 SGDLS and CDR2 YYNGEE. The CDR3 is CASSGGLAGSGGELFF. The CDR3 DNA is TGTGCCAGCAGCGGGGGACTAGCGGGGTCCGGCGGGGAGCTGTTTTTT.

The gene calls are TRBV19 and TRBJ1-5; 7 positions agree with TRBD1. The germline CDR1 and CDR2 sequences are LNHDA and SQIVND (reference sequence). After removal of 7 bases from V and 0 bases from J, the junction contained 12 bases not matched to a gene. CDR3 length: 17 amino acids. The CDR3 bases are TGTGCCAGTAAACCCCAGACAGGGTCCTATAGCAATCAGCCCCAGCATTTT. It codes for CASKPQTGSYSNQPQHF.

CDR3 in amino acids: CASTLGGLAGYNEQFF. The CDR3, as DNA: TGTGCCAGCACCCTAGGAGGACTAGCGGGTTACAATGAGCAGTTCTTC. The chain carries TRBV28 and TRBJ2-1, with 11 bases lining up with TRBD2. Per germline, CDR1 MDHEN and CDR2 SYDVKM. The V segment lost 7 bases and the J segment 4 bases; nucleotides outside the gene matches: 9. This CDR3 has 16 residues.